This T cell receptor (beta chain) came from a study of CD8+CD57+ T cells in acquired aplastic anemia (dated by TCRdb to between 2017 and 2018). Describing the broader study: A mean of approximately 3 ug of DNA, ranging from roughly 0.19 to 27.4 ug, was extracted from sorted CD4+ and CD8+ cells. Mean read counts for healthy donor samples were approximately 10 million for CD4+ cells and about 12 million for CD8+ cells.

TCR beta VDJ combination and CDR3 sequence profiling used genomic DNA as the template. An Illumina HiSeq 2000 was the platform used for TCR repertoire sequencing. In the source study's methods: TRBV/TRBJ rearrangement plots, CDR3 size and DJ length profiles, and Simpson's diversity index were used to assess repertoires. Whichever DNA sequence was most abundant in the deep sequencing data was defined as the immunodominant clone. CDR3 amino acid sequences were checked for sharing between subjects and were compared against published repertoires and the VDJdb database. TCRdb trimmed public reads at Q25 via fastp, called clones via MiXCR and kept in-frame beta chains. CDR3 protein sequences are deduplicated, and each keeps its most common genes and DNA. These V and J calls rely on TCRdb rather than the paper's analysis. The sample records more than 150,000 distinct CDR3 sequences, around half of which are singletons. The ten largest clones add up to 2.9% of the sample.

This clonotype occurred many times. This clone's antigen is unknown. One base away there is no much larger clone; base qualities are not given. Study-wide findings and limitations: Around 27 CD8+ CDR3 sequences were shared between patients and controls but appeared highly expressed in patients and within their immunodominant clones. CD8+ Simpson's diversity did not differ significantly between patients and healthy controls (P=0.060).

Measured from the cysteine to the phenylalanine, the CDR3 is 16 residues long. Only the CDR3 part of the read is kept: 48 bases, read in frame from the first base. Deletion took 5 bases off V and 5 bases off J, with a span of 16 bases between the germline ends. The germline V gene sets CDR1 to ENHRY and CDR2 to SYGVKD. In this study, sorted CD4+ and CD8+ T cells from the blood of healthy subjects and of severe aplastic anemia patients had their TCR repertoires deep-sequenced. Ficoll-Paque density gradient centrifugation was used to isolate peripheral blood mononuclear cells. Before DNA extraction, CD4+ and CD8+ T cells were sorted with FACS or magnetic beads.

The rearrangement combines TRBV10-3 with TRBJ1-6; the D gene is perhaps TRBD1, from 6 matching bases. Sequenced sample: sorted CD4+, CD8+, or CD8+CD57+ T cells (not recorded which) from PBMCs. This TCR was recovered from a human donor in good health. The CDR3 is CAISMKLTGDNSPLHF. The DNA sequence is as follows: TGTGCCATCAGTATGAAGCTGACAGGAGATAATTCACCCCTCCACTTT.